The TCR beta chain under discussion was sequenced for a study of T cells in localized non-small cell lung cancer. Profiled with immunoSEQ multiplex PCR; TCRdb holds only in-frame clones, not every one. The sample records about 82,000 clones, around three quarters being singletons. This clone was seen a single time. Germline V CDR1 and CDR2: LNHNV, YYDKDF (reference sequence). The CDR3 is 12 residues long. V lost 0 bases and J 7 bases, leaving 6 bases between the germline ends. V is TRBV15 and J is TRBJ1-1; the D is unclear. Sequencing used PBMCs, obtained before any cancer treatment. The clonotype was recovered from a man aged 40 to 70 with stage II squamous cell lung carcinoma. The CDR3 region has the DNA TGTGCCACCAGCAGAGACCCTAATGAAGCTTTCTTT. Translating it yields CATSRDPNEAFF.